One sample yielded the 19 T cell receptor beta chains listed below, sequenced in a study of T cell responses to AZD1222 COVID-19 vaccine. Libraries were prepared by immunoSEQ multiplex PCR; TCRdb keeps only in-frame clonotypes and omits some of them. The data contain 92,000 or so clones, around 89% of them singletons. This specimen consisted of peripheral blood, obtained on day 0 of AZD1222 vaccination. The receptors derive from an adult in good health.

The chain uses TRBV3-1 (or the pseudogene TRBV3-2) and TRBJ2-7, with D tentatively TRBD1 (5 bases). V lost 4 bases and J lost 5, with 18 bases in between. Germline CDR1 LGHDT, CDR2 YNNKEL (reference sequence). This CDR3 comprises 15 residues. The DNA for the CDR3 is TGTGCCAGCAGCCCCCTGATGGGGCTGAGCAACGAGCAGTACTTC. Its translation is CASSPLMGLSNEQYF.

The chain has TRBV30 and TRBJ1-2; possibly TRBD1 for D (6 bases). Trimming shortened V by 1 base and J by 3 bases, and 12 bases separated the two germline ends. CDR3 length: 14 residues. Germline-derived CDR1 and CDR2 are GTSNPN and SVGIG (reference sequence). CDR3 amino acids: CAWSEGGSYYGYTF. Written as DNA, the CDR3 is TGTGCCTGGAGTGAAGGGGGTTCGTACTATGGCTACACCTTC.

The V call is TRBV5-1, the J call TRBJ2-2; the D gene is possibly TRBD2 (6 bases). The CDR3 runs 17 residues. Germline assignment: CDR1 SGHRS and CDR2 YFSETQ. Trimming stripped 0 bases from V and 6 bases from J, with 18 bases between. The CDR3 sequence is CASSLEAHREYAGELFF. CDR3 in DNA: TGCGCCAGCAGCTTGGAAGCACACCGGGAGTACGCCGGGGAGCTGTTTTTT.

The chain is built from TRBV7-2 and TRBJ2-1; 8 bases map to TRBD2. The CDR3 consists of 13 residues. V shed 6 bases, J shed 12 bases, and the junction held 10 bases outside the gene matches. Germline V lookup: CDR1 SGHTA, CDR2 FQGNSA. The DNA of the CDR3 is TGTGCCAGCAGACTTAGCGGGGCGTTTGGGCAGTTCTTC. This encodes CASRLSGAFGQFF.

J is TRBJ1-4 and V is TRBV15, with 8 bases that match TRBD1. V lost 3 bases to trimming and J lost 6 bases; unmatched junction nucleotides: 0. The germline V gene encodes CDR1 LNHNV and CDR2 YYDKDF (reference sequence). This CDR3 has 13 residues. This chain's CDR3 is CATSRDRDEKLFF. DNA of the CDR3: TGTGCCACCAGCAGGGACAGGGATGAAAAACTGTTTTTT.

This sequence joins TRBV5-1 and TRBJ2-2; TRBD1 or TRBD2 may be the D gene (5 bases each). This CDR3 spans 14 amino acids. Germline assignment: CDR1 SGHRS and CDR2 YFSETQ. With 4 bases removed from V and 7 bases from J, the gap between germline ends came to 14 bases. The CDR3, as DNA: TGCGCCAGCAGCGATCAGGGAGTAGGCGGGGAGCTGTTTTTT. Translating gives CASSDQGVGGELFF.

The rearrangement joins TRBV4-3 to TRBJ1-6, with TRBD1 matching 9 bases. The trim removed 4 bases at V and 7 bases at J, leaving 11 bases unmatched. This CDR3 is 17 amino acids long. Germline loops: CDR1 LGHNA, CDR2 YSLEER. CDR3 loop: CASSRSQLDRGNSPLHF. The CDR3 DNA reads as TGCGCCAGCAGCCGATCCCAGCTAGACAGGGGGAATTCACCCCTCCACTTT.

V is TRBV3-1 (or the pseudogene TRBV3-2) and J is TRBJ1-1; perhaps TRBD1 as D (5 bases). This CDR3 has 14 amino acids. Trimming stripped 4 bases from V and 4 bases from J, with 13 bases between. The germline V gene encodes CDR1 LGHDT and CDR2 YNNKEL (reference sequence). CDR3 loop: CASSPEGRATEAFF. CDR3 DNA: TGTGCCAGCAGCCCAGAGGGCAGGGCCACTGAAGCTTTCTTT.

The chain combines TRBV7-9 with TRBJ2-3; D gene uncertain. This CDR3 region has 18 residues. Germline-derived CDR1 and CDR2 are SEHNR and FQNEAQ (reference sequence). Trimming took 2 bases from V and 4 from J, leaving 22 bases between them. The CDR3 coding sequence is TGTGCCAGCAGCTTATACTCCAGCCCTCGAAGTGGGGCAGATACGCAGTATTTT. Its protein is CASSLYSSPRSGADTQYF.

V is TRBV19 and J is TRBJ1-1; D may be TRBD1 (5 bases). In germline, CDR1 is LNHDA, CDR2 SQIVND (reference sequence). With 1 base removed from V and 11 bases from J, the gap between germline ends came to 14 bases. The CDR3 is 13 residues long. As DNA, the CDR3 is TGTGCCAGTAGTATAGCCGGGGGAAGTCCGGCTTTCTTT. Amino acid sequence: CASSIAGGSPAFF.

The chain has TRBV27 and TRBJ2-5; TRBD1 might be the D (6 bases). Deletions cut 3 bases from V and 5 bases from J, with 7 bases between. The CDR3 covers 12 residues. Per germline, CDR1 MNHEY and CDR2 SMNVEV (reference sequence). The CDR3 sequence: CASSFDRETQYF. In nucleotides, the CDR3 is TGTGCCAGCAGTTTTGACAGGGAGACCCAGTACTTC.

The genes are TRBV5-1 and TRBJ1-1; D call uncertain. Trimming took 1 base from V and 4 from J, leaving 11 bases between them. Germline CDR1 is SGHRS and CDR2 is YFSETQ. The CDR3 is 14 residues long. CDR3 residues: CASSLSAGSTEAFF. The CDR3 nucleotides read TGCGCCAGCAGCTTGTCTGCGGGGTCCACTGAAGCTTTCTTT.

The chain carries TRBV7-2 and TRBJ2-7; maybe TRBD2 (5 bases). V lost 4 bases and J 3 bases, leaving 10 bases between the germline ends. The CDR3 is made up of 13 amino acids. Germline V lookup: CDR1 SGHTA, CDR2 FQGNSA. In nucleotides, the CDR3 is TGTGCCAGCAGCTCCGAGGCGGGCTACGAGCAGTACTTC. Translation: CASSSEAGYEQYF.

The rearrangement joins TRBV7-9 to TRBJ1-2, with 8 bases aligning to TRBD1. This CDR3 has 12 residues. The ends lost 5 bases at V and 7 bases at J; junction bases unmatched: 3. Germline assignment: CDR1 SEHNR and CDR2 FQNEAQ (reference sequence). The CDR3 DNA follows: TGTGCCAGCAGCGGACAGGGTCGTGGCTACACCTTC. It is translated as CASSGQGRGYTF.

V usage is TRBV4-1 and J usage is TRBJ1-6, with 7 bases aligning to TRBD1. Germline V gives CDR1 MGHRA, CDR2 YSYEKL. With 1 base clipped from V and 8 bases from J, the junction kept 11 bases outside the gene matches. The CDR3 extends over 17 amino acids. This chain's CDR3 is CASSQVRAGGQDSPLHF. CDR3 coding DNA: TGCGCCAGCAGCCAAGTCCGGGCAGGGGGGCAAGATTCACCCCTCCACTTT.

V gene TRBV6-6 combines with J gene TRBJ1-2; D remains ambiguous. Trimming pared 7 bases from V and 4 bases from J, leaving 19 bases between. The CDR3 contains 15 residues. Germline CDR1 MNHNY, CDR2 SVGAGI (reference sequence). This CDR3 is CASTDGSNRLYGYTF. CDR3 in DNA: TGTGCCAGCACCGACGGAAGCAATCGTCTCTATGGCTACACCTTC.

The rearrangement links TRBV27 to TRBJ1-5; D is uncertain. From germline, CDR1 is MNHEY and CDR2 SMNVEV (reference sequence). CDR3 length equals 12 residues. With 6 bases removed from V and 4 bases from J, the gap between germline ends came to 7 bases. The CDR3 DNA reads TGTGCCAGCAGGGAACGAAATCAGCCCCAGCATTTT. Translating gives CASRERNQPQHF.

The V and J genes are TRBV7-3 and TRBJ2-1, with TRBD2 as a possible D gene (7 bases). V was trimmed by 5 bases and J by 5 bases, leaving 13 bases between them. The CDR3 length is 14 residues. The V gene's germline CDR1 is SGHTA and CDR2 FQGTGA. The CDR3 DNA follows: TGTGCCAGCAGCGTAGGGGGGGTAAACAATGAGCAGTTCTTC. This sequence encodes CASSVGGVNNEQFF.

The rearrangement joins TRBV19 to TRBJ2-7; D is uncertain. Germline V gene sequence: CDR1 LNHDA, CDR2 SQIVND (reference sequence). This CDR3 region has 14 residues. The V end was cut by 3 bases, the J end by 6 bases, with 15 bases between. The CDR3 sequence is CASSMSHPRAEQYF. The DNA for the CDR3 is TGTGCCAGTAGTATGTCCCACCCTAGAGCCGAGCAGTACTTC.